Following are 7 T cell receptor beta chains from one sample sequenced in a study of blood T cells in healthy people across ages. Sample-barcoded 5' priming and a J-beta primer mix drove a second PCR of about 6 to 12 cycles. TCRdb redid the calling of the 5' RACE reads with MiXCR, one entry per CDR3 protein. The table records about 1,400,000 distinct CDR3 sequences, roughly 45% of them present only once. Sequenced material: blood. These receptors all stem from a woman younger than 35 in good health.

The CDR3, as DNA: TGTGCCAGCAGCCCGGTGGAAGGGATGGAGCCTAACTATGGCTACACCTTC. It codes for CASSPVEGMEPNYGYTF. This chain connects TRBV4-2 to TRBJ1-2; no definite D call. Trimming shortened V by 4 bases and J by 0 bases, and 18 bases separated the two germline ends. This CDR3 has 17 residues. Germline V gene lookup returns CDR1 LGHNA and CDR2 YNFKEQ.

This clonotype was picked up a small number of times. This rearrangement joins TRBV5-6 to TRBJ2-7, with 7 bases fitting TRBD2. With V trimmed by 4 bases and J by 6 bases, 13 bases remained unmatched. The length of the CDR3 is 15 residues. The V gene's germline CDR1 is SGHDT and CDR2 YYEEEE. The CDR3 here is CASSPRLARDREQYF. CDR3 sequence (DNA): TGTGCCAGCAGCCCACGACTAGCAAGGGACCGCGAGCAGTACTTC.

The chain recombines TRBV6-1 with TRBJ1-4; D is ambiguous. CDR3 length: 15 amino acids. The V gene's germline CDR1 is MNHNS and CDR2 SASEGT. V lost 5 bases and J 0 bases, leaving 10 bases between the germline ends. The CDR3 DNA follows: TGTGCCAGCAGTTATACTGGGGCAACTAATGAAAAACTGTTTTTT. Its protein is CASSYTGATNEKLFF.

V usage is TRBV29-1 and J usage is TRBJ2-5, with D possibly being TRBD2 (5 bases). Trimming shortened V by 5 bases and J by 4 bases, and 20 bases separated the two germline ends. Germline CDR1 and CDR2: SQVTM and ANQGSEA. The CDR3 has 15 residues. Here the CDR3 reads CSVPSPRREGETQYF. CDR3 sequence (DNA): TGCAGCGTTCCTTCCCCGAGGAGAGAGGGAGAGACCCAGTACTTC.

The chain links TRBV29-1 to TRBJ2-3, with D possibly being TRBD2 (6 bases). The germline V gene encodes CDR1 SQVTM and CDR2 ANQGSEA. This CDR3 is 15 amino acids long. The V end lost 6 bases, the J end lost 3 bases, and 19 bases lay between the germline ends. The CDR3 nucleotides read TGCAGCGTGATGCTGGGGACTCTGGGAACAGATACGCAGTATTTT. Translated: CSVMLGTLGTDTQYF.

The V call is TRBV19, the J call TRBJ2-7, with TRBD1 matching 12 bases. The CDR3 is made up of 17 amino acids. V lost 5 bases to trimming and J lost 3 bases; unmatched junction nucleotides: 11. The germline V gene encodes CDR1 LNHDA and CDR2 SQIVND (reference sequence). The CDR3 protein is CASSAGTGGVLGYEQYF. CDR3 DNA: TGTGCCAGTAGTGCCGGGACAGGGGGCGTCTTGGGCTACGAGCAGTACTTC.

This sequence joins TRBV10-3 and TRBJ1-1, with 8 bases that match TRBD1. The V segment lost 10 bases and the J segment 0 bases; nucleotides outside the gene matches: 7. The CDR3 loop spans 14 amino acids. Germline CDR1 reads ENHRY; CDR2 reads SYGVKD. The chain's CDR3 is CATGTGGLNTEAFF. CDR3 coding DNA: TGTGCCACCGGGACAGGAGGATTGAACACTGAAGCTTTCTTT.